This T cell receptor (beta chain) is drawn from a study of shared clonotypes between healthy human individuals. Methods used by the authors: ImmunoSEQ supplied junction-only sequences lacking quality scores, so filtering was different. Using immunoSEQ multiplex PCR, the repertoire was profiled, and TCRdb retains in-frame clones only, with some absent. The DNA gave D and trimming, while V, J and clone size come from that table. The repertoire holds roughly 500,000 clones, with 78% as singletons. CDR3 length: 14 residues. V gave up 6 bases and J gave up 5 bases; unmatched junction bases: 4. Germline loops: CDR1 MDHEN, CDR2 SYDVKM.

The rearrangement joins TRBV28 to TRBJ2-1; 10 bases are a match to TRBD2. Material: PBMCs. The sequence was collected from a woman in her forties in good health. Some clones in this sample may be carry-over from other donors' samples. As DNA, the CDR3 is TGTGCCAGCAGGACTAGCGGGTACGACAATGAGCAGTTCTTC. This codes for CASRTSGYDNEQFF.